The 30 T cell receptor beta chains below all came from one sample that was sequenced in a study of shared clonotypes between healthy human individuals. Here immunoSEQ multiplex PCR was the method, and the copy in TCRdb shows in-frame clones only, minus some. The data show roughly 1,800,000 clones, around 96% seen once. Terminally differentiated effector memory CD45RA+ cells were excluded by CCR7 positive selection of CD45RO-negative cells. Sequences were obtained from naive CD8+ T cells sorted from blood. Receptors were obtained from a man aged 18 to 30 in good health.

The table lists this clone with a few counts. The chain links TRBV6-1 to TRBJ1-3; D is unclear. The CDR3 has 14 amino acids. Trimming left V 2 bases short and J 0 bases short, with 5 bases between. Germline CDR1 and CDR2: MNHNS and SASEGT. CDR3 coding DNA: TGTGCCAGCAGTGAAACGTTCTCTGGAAACACCATATATTTT. Protein product: CASSETFSGNTIYF.

The chain links TRBV10-1 to TRBJ1-5, with D hard to call. CDR1 and CDR2 from the germline V gene are WNHNN and SYGVQD (reference sequence). V was pared by 8 bases and J by 0 bases, with 14 bases between. The CDR3 totals 15 residues. CDR3 residues: CASGSWQDSNQPQHF. CDR3 DNA: TGCGCCAGCGGAAGTTGGCAGGATAGCAATCAGCCCCAGCATTTT.

The chain joins TRBV29-1 to TRBJ2-3; 13 bases match TRBD2. Germline V gene sequence: CDR1 SQVTM, CDR2 ANQGSEA. The J segment lost 0 bases and the V segment lost 1 base, leaving 4 bases of the junction unmatched. There are 17 residues in the CDR3. This chain's CDR3 is CSVEGGTSGVSTDTQYF. DNA of the CDR3: TGCAGCGTTGAAGGGGGGACTAGCGGGGTAAGCACAGATACGCAGTATTTT.

The genes are TRBV29-1 and TRBJ2-3; D possibly matches TRBD1 or TRBD2 (7 bases each). This CDR3 has 17 amino acids. Germline values: CDR1 SQVTM, CDR2 ANQGSEA. Trimming took off 2 bases at V and 0 bases at J, with 18 bases between the two ends. In DNA form, the CDR3 reads TGCAGCGTTGAACAGGGGGTCGGGGGGACTAGCACAGATACGCAGTATTTT. As protein: CSVEQGVGGTSTDTQYF.

The chain joins TRBV7-9 to TRBJ1-1; D is possibly TRBD1 (5 bases). V was clipped by 5 bases and J by 0 bases, with 13 bases between them. CDR3 length equals 15 residues. Per germline, CDR1 SEHNR and CDR2 FQNEAQ (reference sequence). The CDR3 sequence: CASSLLGAMNTEAFF. In DNA, the CDR3 is TGTGCCAGCAGCCTTTTAGGGGCCATGAACACTGAAGCTTTCTTT.

The rearrangement links TRBV19 to TRBJ2-1; the D gene is possibly TRBD2 (5 bases). The CDR3 has 14 amino acids. CDR1 LNHDA and CDR2 SQIVND come from the germline V gene (reference sequence). Trimming took off 7 bases at V and 5 bases at J, with 15 bases between the two ends. The CDR3 is CASKMTPGNNEQFF. In nucleotides, the CDR3 is TGTGCCAGTAAGATGACTCCGGGGAACAATGAGCAGTTCTTC.

V gene TRBV30 combines with J gene TRBJ1-3, with D possibly TRBD1 on 6 matching bases. Trimming took off 3 bases at V and 4 bases at J, with 13 bases between the two ends. From germline, CDR1 is GTSNPN and CDR2 SVGIG (reference sequence). The CDR3 runs 14 residues. The CDR3 DNA reads as TGTGCCTGGAGCCCACAGGGCTTGGGAAACACCATATATTTT. It codes for CAWSPQGLGNTIYF. Looking up the rest from reference TRBV30 and TRBJ1-3 gives the full variable domain: SQTIHQWPATLVQPVGSPLSLECTVEGTSNPNLYWYRQAAGRGLQLLFYSVGIGQISSEVPQNLSASRPQDRQFILSSKKLLLSDSGFYLCAWSPQGLGNTIYFGEGSWLTVV.

This clone has a single count. The chain couples TRBV6-1 to TRBJ2-7; no reliable D call. This CDR3 spans 14 amino acids. V lost 0 bases to trimming and J lost 1 base, with 7 bases between them. The germline V gene encodes CDR1 MNHNS and CDR2 SASEGT. CDR3 residues: CASSEAYTSYEQYF. CDR3 DNA: TGTGCCAGCAGTGAAGCGTACACATCCTACGAGCAGTACTTC.

This clone appeared once. The chain employs TRBV29-1 and TRBJ2-7; D perhaps matches TRBD1 (6 bases). The germline V gene has CDR1 SQVTM and CDR2 ANQGSEA. The CDR3 contains 13 residues. V was clipped by 0 bases and J by 4 bases, with 10 bases between them. The CDR3 DNA follows: TGCAGCGTTGAAGATCCACAGGGTTACGAGCAGTACTTC. Its translation: CSVEDPQGYEQYF.

The chain combines TRBV2 with TRBJ2-3, with D tentatively TRBD2 (6 bases). The germline V gene has CDR1 SNHLY and CDR2 FYNNEI. Trimming stripped 3 bases from V and 1 base from J, with 14 bases between. There are 16 residues in the CDR3. Here the CDR3 DNA reads TGTGCCAGCAGTGATGGGCTAGCGATAGGCACAGATACGCAGTATTTT. Its protein product is CASSDGLAIGTDTQYF. The full variable domain, rest sourced from reference TRBV2 and TRBJ2-3, is EPEVTQTPSHQVTQMGQEVILRCVPISNHLYFYWYRQILGQKVEFLVSFYNNEISEKSEIFDDQFSVERPDGSNFTLKIRSTKLEDSAMYFCASSDGLAIGTDTQYFGPGTRLTVL.

This clone appeared a single time. The chain combines TRBV6-6 with TRBJ2-7, with 11 positions matching TRBD1. This CDR3 spans 14 amino acids. J gave up 5 bases and V 6 bases, and 6 bases lay outside the gene matches. The V gene's germline CDR1 is MNHNY and CDR2 SVGAGI (reference sequence). Here the CDR3 DNA reads TGTGCCAGCAGGGGGACAGGGGGTAACGACGAGCAGTACTTC. This translates into CASRGTGGNDEQYF.

The V gene is TRBV7-9, the J gene TRBJ2-1, with D possibly being TRBD2 (5 bases). This CDR3 has 16 residues. Germline loops: CDR1 SEHNR, CDR2 FQNEAQ (reference sequence). V gave up 5 bases and J gave up 0 bases, with 14 bases separating them. The CDR3 spells CASSGEVRGSYNEQFF. The CDR3, as DNA: TGTGCCAGCAGCGGAGAGGTCCGGGGCTCCTACAATGAGCAGTTCTTC.

The J gene is TRBJ2-1, the V gene TRBV7-9; D is unclear. Germline values: CDR1 SEHNR, CDR2 FQNEAQ (reference sequence). The CDR3 totals 13 residues. V gave up 6 bases and J gave up 5 bases, with 11 bases separating them. DNA for the CDR3: TGTGCCAGCAGATCCCCCTGGGACAATGAGCAGTTCTTC. Residues: CASRSPWDNEQFF.

CDR3 DNA sequence: TGTGCCAGCAGTGAATGGGACAGGGTGGTCTACGAGCAGTACTTC. Translation: CASSEWDRVVYEQYF. V and J are TRBV6-1 and TRBJ2-7; 9 bases match TRBD1. This CDR3 region has 15 residues. The ends lost 2 bases at V and 3 bases at J; junction bases unmatched: 5. The germline V gene has CDR1 MNHNS and CDR2 SASEGT.

The chain is built from TRBV27 and TRBJ2-3; TRBD2 matches 10 bases. V shed 0 bases and J 4 bases; nucleotides not matched to a gene: 10. Germline V lookup: CDR1 MNHEY, CDR2 SMNVEV (reference sequence). The CDR3 is made up of 18 amino acids. This chain's CDR3 is CASSLSYLASGSPDTQYF. CDR3 coding DNA: TGTGCCAGCAGTTTATCGTATCTCGCTAGCGGGAGTCCAGATACGCAGTATTTT.

The chain combines TRBV10-3 with TRBJ2-3, with D maybe TRBD1 (6 bases). Trimming removed 10 bases from V and 0 bases from J, with 20 bases in between. From germline, CDR1 is ENHRY and CDR2 SYGVKD. This CDR3 comprises 16 residues. The chain's CDR3 is CATLADPGHSTDTQYF. The CDR3 region has the DNA TGTGCCACCTTAGCCGATCCGGGACACAGCACAGATACGCAGTATTTT.

Comment on this clone: Other DNA sequences in the same sample also yield this CDR3. V and J are TRBV28 and TRBJ2-1, with 9 bases fitting TRBD2. CDR3 length equals 14 residues. The ends lost 3 bases at V and 6 bases at J; junction bases unmatched: 3. Looked up from germline, CDR1 is MDHEN and CDR2 is SYDVKM. The DNA of the CDR3 is TGTGCCAGCAGTTTGACTAGCGGAGCCAATGAGCAGTTCTTC. This translates into CASSLTSGANEQFF.

The chain employs TRBV9 and TRBJ2-1, with D possibly matching TRBD1 (5 bases). The CDR3 extends over 14 amino acids. The V end lost 6 bases, the J end lost 0 bases, and 10 bases lay between the germline ends. Germline V lookup: CDR1 SGDLS, CDR2 YYNGEE. The CDR3 reads CASTDSSSYNEQFF. The CDR3 region has the DNA TGTGCCAGCACCGACAGTAGCTCCTACAATGAGCAGTTCTTC.

This rearrangement joins TRBV18 to TRBJ2-2; TRBD1 aligns across 7 bases. The CDR3 loop spans 17 amino acids. Germline V gene sequence: CDR1 KGHSH, CDR2 LQKENI. V lost 2 bases and J lost 5; bases outside the gene matches: 11. In nucleotides, the CDR3 is TGTGCCAGCTCACCATTGGCCACAGGGGAAGGGACCGGGGAGCTGTTTTTT. It is translated as CASSPLATGEGTGELFF.

A note on this clone: Other nucleotide sequences from this sample produce the same CDR3. The chain is built from TRBV27 and TRBJ2-1; D unresolved. The V and J ends lost 2 bases and 3 bases respectively, with 8 bases between them. The CDR3 sequence is 14 residues long. Germline CDR1 and CDR2: MNHEY and SMNVEV (reference sequence). CDR3 amino acids: CASSLLGGYNEQFF. CDR3 nucleotides: TGTGCCAGCAGTTTACTAGGCGGCTACAATGAGCAGTTCTTC.

As concerns this clone: Other DNA sequences within the sample encode an identical CDR3. The chain recombines TRBV7-6 with TRBJ1-1; D unresolved. Trimming shortened V by 1 base and J by 4 bases, and 7 bases separated the two germline ends. Germline lookup yields CDR1 SGHVS and CDR2 FNYEAQ. The CDR3 is 13 amino acids. The CDR3 DNA is TGTGCCAGCAGCTTAGACCCGGGCACTGAAGCTTTCTTT. Residues: CASSLDPGTEAFF.

The V gene is TRBV4-1, the J gene TRBJ2-7; 10 bases align to TRBD1. The junction had 8 bases not matched to a gene; V was cut back by 4 bases and J by 5 bases. The CDR3 has 15 residues. The V gene's germline CDR1 is MGHRA and CDR2 YSYEKL. The DNA of the CDR3 is TGCGCCAGCAGCCTGGGGGGACAGGGGACAGACGAGCAGTACTTC. Translated, it gives CASSLGGQGTDEQYF.

The chain couples TRBV28 to TRBJ1-6; D ambiguous. The ends were cut back, 3 bases at V and 10 bases at J, with 10 bases in the middle. Per germline, CDR1 MDHEN and CDR2 SYDVKM. This CDR3 comprises 13 residues. CDR3 region: CASSFRLDSPLHF. For the CDR3, the DNA is TGTGCCAGCAGTTTCCGGTTGGACTCACCCCTCCACTTT.

To note about this clone: Other DNA sequences within the sample encode an identical CDR3. V is TRBV15 and J is TRBJ2-7; D may be TRBD2 (5 bases). Deletions cut 0 bases from V and 3 bases from J, with 9 bases between. The CDR3 contains 14 residues. Germline CDR1 is LNHNV and CDR2 is YYDKDF (reference sequence). This CDR3 is CATSRDRGSYEQYF. In DNA form, the CDR3 reads TGTGCCACCAGCAGAGATCGGGGAAGCTACGAGCAGTACTTC.

The sample holds one count of this clone. This sample includes further DNA sequences coding for the same CDR3. The DNA for the CDR3 is TGTGCCAGCAGCTTGGGGACAGCAGAGCAGTACTTC. Translated: CASSLGTAEQYF. The chain employs TRBV5-4 and TRBJ2-7; D may be TRBD1 (6 bases). The CDR3 has 12 amino acids. The V gene lost 0 bases and the J gene lost 7 bases, with 8 bases spanning the gap. In germline, CDR1 is SGHNT, CDR2 YYREEE (reference sequence).

This clone was observed a single time. CDR3: CASSLGTGTSVPSYNEQFF. The CDR3 bases are TGTGCCAGCAGCTTAGGGACCGGGACTAGTGTTCCCTCCTACAATGAGCAGTTCTTC. The chain is built from TRBV7-2 and TRBJ2-1, with 8 bases identical to TRBD2. The CDR3 is 19 residues long. V was pared by 1 base and J by 0 bases, with 11 bases of the junction left unmatched. Germline V gene sequence: CDR1 SGHTA, CDR2 FQGNSA.

The J gene is TRBJ2-1, the V gene TRBV27; 7 nucleotides agree with TRBD1. This CDR3 has 16 residues. CDR1 is MNHEY and CDR2 is SMNVEV in the germline V gene (reference sequence). The trim removed 5 bases at V and 2 bases at J, leaving 9 bases unmatched. This CDR3 is CASSTRRQGPYNEQFF. The CDR3, as DNA: TGTGCCAGCAGTACCCGGCGACAGGGCCCCTACAATGAGCAGTTCTTC.

About this clone itself: This same CDR3 is encoded by further DNA sequences in the sample. The chain is built from TRBV6-5 and TRBJ2-2; D unclear. The V gene lost 0 bases and the J gene lost 4 bases, with 6 bases spanning the gap. The germline V gene has CDR1 MNHEY and CDR2 SVGAGI. The CDR3 length is 14 residues. The CDR3, as DNA: TGTGCCAGCAGTTACTCGAAAGGCACCGGGGAGCTGTTTTTT. This sequence encodes CASSYSKGTGELFF.

The chain is built from TRBV9 and TRBJ2-5; D not resolved. The CDR3 loop spans 14 amino acids. With 1 base removed from V and 2 bases from J, the gap between germline ends came to 9 bases. From germline, CDR1 is SGDLS and CDR2 YYNGEE. For the CDR3, the DNA is TGTGCCAGCAGCGTATCAGACTTGCAAGAGACCCAGTACTTC. Amino acid sequence: CASSVSDLQETQYF.

This clone was counted once. CDR3 protein: CASGGEGGETQYF. CDR3 DNA: TGTGCCAGCGGGGGTGAAGGGGGGGAGACCCAGTACTTC. The chain is built from TRBV4-2 and TRBJ2-5; D might be TRBD1 or TRBD2, each matching 6 bases. This CDR3 has 13 amino acids. The germline CDR1 and CDR2 sequences are LGHNA and YNFKEQ. With 8 bases removed from V and 5 bases from J, the gap between germline ends came to 15 bases.